This TCR beta chain was documented in a study of shared clonotypes between healthy human individuals. At the level of the study: Each donor contributed plates that comprised three CD4 naive, three CD4 memory, two CD8 naive and one CD8 memory.

Naive CD45RA+ and memory CD45RA-negative subsets were split from CD4+ cells. The CDR3 has 16 amino acids. After removal of 0 bases from V and 3 bases from J, the junction contained 6 bases not matched to a gene. Germline V gene lookup returns CDR1 SGHTA and CDR2 FQGTGA. Over several immunoSEQ plates, each subset's genomic DNA was distributed in even portions. Method: immunoSEQ multiplex PCR; TCRdb's copy keeps in-frame clones and lacks some. The sample shows 2 million to 2.5 million clones, about 90% of them seen only once. This sequence joins TRBV7-3 and TRBJ2-7; TRBD2 matches 9 bases. Sample: naive CD4+ T cells from PBMCs. Subset defined: CD45RA+ positively selected. The sequence was collected from a man between 18 and 29 years old in good health. Some clones in this sample may be carry-over from other donors' samples. The CDR3 DNA reads TGTGCCAGCAGCTTAACGGGAGGGACTAGCTTCTACGAGCAGTACTTC. Translating gives CASSLTGGTSFYEQYF.